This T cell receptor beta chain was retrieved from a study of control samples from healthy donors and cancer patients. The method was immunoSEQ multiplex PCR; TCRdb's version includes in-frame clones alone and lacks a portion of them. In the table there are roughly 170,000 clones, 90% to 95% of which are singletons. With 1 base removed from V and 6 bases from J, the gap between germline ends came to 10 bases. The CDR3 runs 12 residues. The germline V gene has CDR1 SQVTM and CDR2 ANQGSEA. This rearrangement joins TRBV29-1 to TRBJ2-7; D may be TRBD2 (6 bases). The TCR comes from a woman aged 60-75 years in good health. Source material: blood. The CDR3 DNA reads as TGCAGCGTTGAAGTTGGCGGGGTCGAGCAGTACTTC. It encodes CSVEVGGVEQYF.